This T cell receptor (beta chain) was sequenced during a study of blood T cell repertoires in COVID-19. About the research overall: Acute and convalescent COVID-19 samples came from the United States, Italy and Spain. Sample material is recorded as cDNA or gDNA derived from T cells, B-cell-depleted T cells, or PBMCs.

The CDR3 is 12 residues long. Trimming removed 6 bases at V and 4 bases at J, with 9 bases between. Germline V gives CDR1 MDHEN, CDR2 SYDVKM. The method was immunoSEQ multiplex PCR; TCRdb's version includes in-frame clones alone and lacks a portion of them. The sample has some 60,000 clones; around 67% are singletons. The J gene is TRBJ1-1, the V gene TRBV28; D possibly corresponds to TRBD1 (5 bases). The receptor was isolated from a woman aged 45-60 years with active or convalescent COVID-19. Sequencing was done on a sample of peripheral blood. CDR3 bases: TGTGCCAGCAGCGACAGTCGCACTGAAGCTTTCTTT. Its protein product is CASSDSRTEAFF.